The source of this T cell receptor beta chain is a study of blood T cell repertoires in COVID-19. About the research overall: The United States, Italy and Spain supplied acute and convalescent COVID-19 samples.

Between the trimmed V and J ends, which lost 2 bases and 11 bases, there was a span of 7 bases. The germline CDR1 and CDR2 sequences are LGHNA and YNFKEQ. This CDR3 is 12 amino acids long. Using immunoSEQ multiplex PCR, the repertoire was profiled, and TCRdb retains in-frame clones only, with some absent. The data show some 110,000 clones, about nine tenths seen once. Sequenced: peripheral blood. This clonotype was obtained from a man between 35 and 55 years old with acute or convalescent COVID-19. The chain uses TRBV4-2 and TRBJ1-6; D gene unclear. In DNA form, the CDR3 reads TGTGCCAGCAGCCAATCCGAGACACCCCTCCACTTT. Translation: CASSQSETPLHF.